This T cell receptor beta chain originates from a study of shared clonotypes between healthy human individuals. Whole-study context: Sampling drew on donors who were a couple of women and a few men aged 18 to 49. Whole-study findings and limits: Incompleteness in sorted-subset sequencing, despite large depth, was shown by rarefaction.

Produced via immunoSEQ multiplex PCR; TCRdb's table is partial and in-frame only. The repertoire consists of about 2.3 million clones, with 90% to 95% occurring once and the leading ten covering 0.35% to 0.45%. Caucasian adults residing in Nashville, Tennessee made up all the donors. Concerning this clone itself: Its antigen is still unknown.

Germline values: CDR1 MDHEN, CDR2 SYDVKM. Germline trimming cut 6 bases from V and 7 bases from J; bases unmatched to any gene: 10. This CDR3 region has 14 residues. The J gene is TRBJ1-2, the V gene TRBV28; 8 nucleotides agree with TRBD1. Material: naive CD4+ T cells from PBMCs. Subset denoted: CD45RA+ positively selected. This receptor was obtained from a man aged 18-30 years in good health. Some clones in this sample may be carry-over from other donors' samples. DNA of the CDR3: TGTGCCAGCAGGCCGGGACAGGCAAAGGTTGGCTACACCTTC. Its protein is CASRPGQAKVGYTF.